The 23 T cell receptor beta chains below were found in one sample sequenced in a study of T cells in Graves' hyperthyroidism and ophthalmopathy. Regions amplified from RNA transcripts were the TCR beta CDR3 regions. The primer set for the first-round RT-PCR of the TCR CDR3 was HTBI. TCRdb reprocessed the multiplex PCR reads via MiXCR and lists one record per CDR3 protein. Among fewer than 550,000 distinct CDR3 sequences listed, roughly 14% were seen once. What was sequenced was blood. These receptors all stem from a woman under 30 with Graves' hyperthyroidism.

The V and J genes are TRBV7-9 and TRBJ1-2; 8 positions agree with TRBD1. Germline CDR1 and CDR2: SEHNR and FQNEAQ (reference sequence). The junction had 5 bases not matched to a gene; V was cut back by 5 bases and J by 3 bases. The CDR3 runs 14 residues. The CDR3 DNA reads as TGTGCCAGCAGCATGACAGGGGAGGACTATGGCTACACCTTC. This translates into CASSMTGEDYGYTF.

V usage is TRBV19 and J usage is TRBJ1-5; 7 bases are a match to TRBD1. From germline, CDR1 is LNHDA and CDR2 SQIVND (reference sequence). The CDR3 extends over 15 amino acids. Unmatched junction bases numbered 8, after V lost 6 bases and J lost 3 bases. In nucleotides, the CDR3 is TGTGCCAGTAGGAAAGAAGGGACAGTCAATCAGCCCCAGCATTTT. Its translation: CASRKEGTVNQPQHF. Full variable domain (missing parts from reference TRBV19 and TRBJ1-5): DGGITQSPKYLFRKEGQNVTLSCEQNLNHDAMYWYRQDPGQGLRLIYYSQIVNDFQKGDIAEGYSVSREKKESFPLTVTSAQKNPTAFYLCASRKEGTVNQPQHFGDGTRLSIL.

The chain couples TRBV9 to TRBJ2-7; possibly TRBD2 for D (5 bases). Trimming took off 0 bases at V and 2 bases at J, with 12 bases between the two ends. This CDR3 comprises 15 residues. Per the germline V gene, CDR1 is SGDLS and CDR2 is YYNGEE. The CDR3 region is CASSVGGGSPYEQYF. The CDR3 region has the DNA TGTGCCAGCAGCGTAGGAGGTGGGAGTCCCTACGAGCAGTACTTC.

This clonotype was counted a few times. The J gene is TRBJ2-7, the V gene TRBV5-6; possible D gene TRBD2, 6 bases. Germline CDR1 reads SGHDT; CDR2 reads YYEEEE. Trimming removed 2 bases at V and 1 base at J, with 13 bases between. The CDR3 sequence is 15 residues long. CDR3 sequence (DNA): TGTGCCAGCAGCTTCCGGCTAGCGAGTTCCTACGAGCAGTACTTC. Protein product: CASSFRLASSYEQYF.

This chain uses TRBV28 with TRBJ2-7; the D gene could be TRBD1 or TRBD2 (6 bases each). V was shortened by 7 bases and J by 5 bases, with 18 bases between the two germline ends. CDR3 length: 14 residues. Per germline, CDR1 MDHEN and CDR2 SYDVKM. CDR3 in amino acids: CASTPSLGGDEQYF. CDR3 coding DNA: TGTGCCAGCACCCCTTCCTTGGGGGGCGACGAGCAGTACTTC.

The chain carries TRBV19 and TRBJ2-1; D gene unclear. Looked up from germline, CDR1 is LNHDA and CDR2 is SQIVND (reference sequence). This CDR3 has 13 amino acids. V shed 5 bases and J shed 6 bases, with 11 bases lying between them. The DNA of the CDR3 is TGTGCCAGTAGTTCCTTCGGGTTCAATGAGCAGTTCTTC. This codes for CASSSFGFNEQFF.

In its sample, this clonotype was seen many times. V is TRBV3-1 and J is TRBJ2-1, with 9 bases aligning to TRBD2. Trimming cost V 4 bases and J 8 bases; bases outside gene matches: 6. This CDR3 region has 14 residues. CDR1 and CDR2 from the germline V gene are LGHDT and YNNKEL (reference sequence). In DNA, the CDR3 is TGTGCCAGCAGCCCCCGGGCTAGCGGGGATGAGCAGTTCTTC. Its translation is CASSPRASGDEQFF.

This clonotype was seen at least ten times. The chain links TRBV5-1 to TRBJ2-7; 7 bases fit TRBD1. The germline V gene encodes CDR1 SGHRS and CDR2 YFSETQ. There are 13 residues in the CDR3. V was clipped by 7 bases and J by 7 bases; unmatched bases: 11. DNA for the CDR3: TGCGCCAGCGGTAGGGACAGCCTAAAGGAGCAGTACTTC. It specifies CASGRDSLKEQYF.

This chain joins TRBV2 and TRBJ2-5; tentative D call: TRBD1 (6 bases). The germline V gene encodes CDR1 SNHLY and CDR2 FYNNEI. Between the trimmed V and J ends, which lost 10 bases and 2 bases, there was a span of 20 bases. CDR3 length: 15 amino acids. The CDR3, as DNA: TGTGCCACCCGACGTTCTGAGACAGGACAAGAGACCCAGTACTTC. Amino acid sequence: CATRRSETGQETQYF.

This clonotype appeared many times. This sequence joins TRBV7-9 and TRBJ1-6; D gene unclear. The CDR3 has 12 amino acids. Trimming removed 6 bases at V and 10 bases at J, with 10 bases between. CDR1 and CDR2 (germline): SEHNR, FQNEAQ (reference sequence). CDR3 nucleotide sequence: TGTGCCAGCAGTTTATTGGGGTCACCCCTCCACTTT. Amino acids: CASSLLGSPLHF.

This clonotype was seen at least ten times. The chain links TRBV12-3 or TRBV12-4 to TRBJ2-7, with a tentative D call TRBD2 (5 bases). Trimming cost V 1 base and J 7 bases, with 11 bases left between them. The CDR3 spans 13 residues. CDR3 bases: TGTGCCAGCAGTTTAGGGGTGAGGGCAGAGCAGTACTTC. Its translation: CASSLGVRAEQYF.

This clonotype was picked up many times. The chain recombines TRBV12-3 or TRBV12-4 with TRBJ1-5; D gene ambiguous. CDR3 length: 14 residues. V lost 6 bases and J 3 bases, leaving 12 bases between the germline ends. DNA of the CDR3: TGTGCCAGCAGCCTACAGAATTTCAATCAGCCCCAGCATTTT. Its protein product is CASSLQNFNQPQHF.

This clonotype came up many times. The J gene is TRBJ2-6, the V gene TRBV28, with D hard to call. V was pared by 3 bases and J by 0 bases, with 9 bases between. Germline V gene data show CDR1 as MDHEN and CDR2 as SYDVKM. CDR3 length: 16 residues. The CDR3 is CASSFGTFSGANVLTF. The CDR3, as DNA: TGTGCCAGCAGTTTTGGCACCTTCTCTGGGGCCAACGTCCTGACTTTC.

This chain joins TRBV20-1 and TRBJ1-1; 9 nucleotides line up with TRBD1. With 1 base clipped from V and 1 base from J, the junction kept 4 bases outside the gene matches. Germline CDR1 is DFQATT and CDR2 is SNEGSKA (reference sequence). The CDR3 has 15 amino acids. CDR3 in DNA: TGCAGTGCTAGAGGAACAGGGGGCCGGAACACTGAAGCTTTCTTT. Its protein product is CSARGTGGRNTEAFF.

This clonotype has at least ten counts. The chain uses TRBV6-5 and TRBJ2-5; 13 nucleotides line up with TRBD2. Germline-derived CDR1 and CDR2 are MNHEY and SVGAGI. V gave up 4 bases and J gave up 3 bases; unmatched junction bases: 5. The CDR3 spans 16 residues. CDR3 in amino acids: CASSWLLAGGEETQYF. CDR3 nucleotide sequence: TGTGCCAGCAGTTGGTTACTAGCGGGAGGGGAAGAGACCCAGTACTTC.

This clonotype appeared many times. This chain uses TRBV11-1 with TRBJ1-5; no definite D call. The V and J ends lost 5 bases and 2 bases respectively, with 10 bases between them. Germline V gives CDR1 SGHAT, CDR2 FQDESV (reference sequence). This CDR3 region has 14 residues. CDR3 sequence (DNA): TGTGCCAGCAGCCTTGCCGGGGGCAATCAGCCCCAGCATTTT. It translates to CASSLAGGNQPQHF.

This clonotype was observed many times. This chain uses TRBV20-1 with TRBJ2-3; D may be TRBD1 (6 bases). Trimming removed 5 bases from V and 2 bases from J, with 17 bases in between. This CDR3 region has 15 residues. The germline V gene encodes CDR1 DFQATT and CDR2 SNEGSKA (reference sequence). For the CDR3, the DNA is TGCAGTGCTCGACAGGACGGGTCGATCACAGATACGCAGTATTTT. Residues: CSARQDGSITDTQYF.

Only a few counts were recorded for this clonotype. The chain links TRBV28 to TRBJ2-5; TRBD2 aligns across 11 bases. The V gene end was trimmed by 6 bases and the J gene end by 3 bases; junction bases not matched to a gene: 9. CDR1 is MDHEN, CDR2 SYDVKM, per germline. The CDR3 is 16 amino acids. This chain's CDR3 is CASRDGRGLAEETQYF. CDR3 nucleotides: TGTGCCAGCAGGGATGGCCGGGGACTAGCGGAAGAGACCCAGTACTTC. Full variable domain (outside the CDR3, taken from reference TRBV28 and TRBJ2-5): DVKVTQSSRYLVKRTGEKVFLECVQDMDHENMFWYRQDPGLGLRLIYFSYDVKMKEKGDIPEGYSVSREKKERFSLILESASTNQTSMYLCASRDGRGLAEETQYFGPGTRLLVL.

Ten or more counts support this clonotype. This rearrangement joins TRBV27 to TRBJ1-2; D possibly corresponds to TRBD1 (6 bases). The V end was cut by 6 bases, the J end by 4 bases, with 12 bases between. The CDR3 is 13 residues long. In germline, CDR1 is MNHEY, CDR2 SMNVEV (reference sequence). CDR3 region: CASSSDRRYGYTF. Written as DNA, the CDR3 is TGTGCCAGCAGCTCCGACAGGCGCTATGGCTACACCTTC.

This clonotype showed up many times. The chain links TRBV11-2 to TRBJ1-6; tentatively, D is TRBD1 (6 bases). Trimming took 5 bases from V and 7 from J, leaving 12 bases between them. The CDR3 totals 14 residues. Per the germline V gene, CDR1 is SGHAT and CDR2 is FQNNGV. CDR3 sequence: CASSLRQENSPLHF. The CDR3 coding sequence is TGTGCCAGCAGCCTAAGACAGGAGAATTCACCCCTCCACTTT.

The rearrangement uses TRBV5-1 and TRBJ1-4; 7 bases are shared with TRBD1. Germline-derived CDR1 and CDR2 are SGHRS and YFSETQ. The J segment lost 0 bases and the V segment lost 0 bases, leaving 8 bases of the junction unmatched. CDR3 size: 18 residues. The CDR3 region is CASSLGSTGRATNEKLFF. As DNA, the CDR3 is TGCGCCAGCAGCTTGGGTTCGACAGGGAGGGCAACTAATGAAAAACTGTTTTTT.

This clonotype was seen ten or more times. The gene calls are TRBV2 and TRBJ1-2; D remains unclear. The CDR3 has 12 residues. Germline values: CDR1 SNHLY, CDR2 FYNNEI. V was shortened by 7 bases and J by 8 bases, with 14 bases between the two germline ends. The CDR3 bases are TGTGCCAGCACCATTGAAGGGCGCGGCTACACCTTC. Protein: CASTIEGRGYTF. Full variable domain (missing parts from reference TRBV2 and TRBJ1-2): EPEVTQTPSHQVTQMGQEVILRCVPISNHLYFYWYRQILGQKVEFLVSFYNNEISEKSEIFDDQFSVERPDGSNFTLKIRSTKLEDSAMYFCASTIEGRGYTFGSGTRLTVV.

This rearrangement joins TRBV11-2 to TRBJ1-1; no clear D. The V end was cut by 3 bases, the J end by 0 bases, with 11 bases between. This CDR3 region has 15 residues. Germline V gene lookup returns CDR1 SGHAT and CDR2 FQNNGV. The CDR3 sequence: CASSFSVRVNTEAFF. DNA for the CDR3: TGTGCCAGCAGCTTTTCCGTTCGGGTGAACACTGAAGCTTTCTTT.